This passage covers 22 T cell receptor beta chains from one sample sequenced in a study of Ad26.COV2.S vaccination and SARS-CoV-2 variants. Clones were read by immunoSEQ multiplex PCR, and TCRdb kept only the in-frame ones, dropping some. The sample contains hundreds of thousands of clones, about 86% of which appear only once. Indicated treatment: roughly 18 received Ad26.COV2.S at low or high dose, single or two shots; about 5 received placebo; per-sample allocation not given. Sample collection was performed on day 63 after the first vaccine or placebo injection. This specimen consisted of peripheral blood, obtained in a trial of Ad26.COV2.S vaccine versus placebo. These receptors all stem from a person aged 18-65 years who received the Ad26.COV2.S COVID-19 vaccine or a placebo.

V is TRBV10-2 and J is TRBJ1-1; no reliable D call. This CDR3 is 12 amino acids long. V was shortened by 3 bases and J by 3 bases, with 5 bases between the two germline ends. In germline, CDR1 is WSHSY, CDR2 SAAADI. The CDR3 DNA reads TGCGCCAGCAGTGATGCGTACACTGAAGCTTTCTTT. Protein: CASSDAYTEAFF.

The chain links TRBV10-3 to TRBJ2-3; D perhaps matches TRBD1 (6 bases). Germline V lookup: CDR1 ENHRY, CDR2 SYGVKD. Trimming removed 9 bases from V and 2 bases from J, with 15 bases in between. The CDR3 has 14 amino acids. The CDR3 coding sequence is TGTGCCATACAGGGTAGGCGTGACACAGATACGCAGTATTTT. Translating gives CAIQGRRDTDTQYF.

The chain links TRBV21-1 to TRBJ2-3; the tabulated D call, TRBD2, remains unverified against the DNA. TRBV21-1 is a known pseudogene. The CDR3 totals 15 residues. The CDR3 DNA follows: TGTGCCAGCAGCAAAATTGCGGGCAGCACAGATACGCAGTATTTT. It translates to CASSKIAGSTDTQYF.

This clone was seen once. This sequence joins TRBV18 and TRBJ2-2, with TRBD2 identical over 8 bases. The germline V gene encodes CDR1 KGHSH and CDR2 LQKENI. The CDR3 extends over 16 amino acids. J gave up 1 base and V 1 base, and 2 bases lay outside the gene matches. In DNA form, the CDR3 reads TGTGCCAGCTCACCACTTCTAGCGGGGAACACCGGGGAGCTGTTTTTT. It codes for CASSPLLAGNTGELFF.

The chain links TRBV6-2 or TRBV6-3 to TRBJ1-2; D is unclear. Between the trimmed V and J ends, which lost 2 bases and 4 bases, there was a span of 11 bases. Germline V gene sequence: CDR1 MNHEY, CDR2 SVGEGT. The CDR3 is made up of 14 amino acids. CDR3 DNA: TGTGCCAGCAGTTACCCCAGCGTCTTCTATGGCTACACCTTC. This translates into CASSYPSVFYGYTF.

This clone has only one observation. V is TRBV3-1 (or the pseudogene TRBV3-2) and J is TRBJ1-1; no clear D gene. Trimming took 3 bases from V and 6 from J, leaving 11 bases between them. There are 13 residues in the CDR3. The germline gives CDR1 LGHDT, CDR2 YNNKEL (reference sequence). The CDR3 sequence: CASSHGPQAEAFF. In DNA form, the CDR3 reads TGTGCCAGCAGCCACGGGCCTCAAGCTGAAGCTTTCTTT.

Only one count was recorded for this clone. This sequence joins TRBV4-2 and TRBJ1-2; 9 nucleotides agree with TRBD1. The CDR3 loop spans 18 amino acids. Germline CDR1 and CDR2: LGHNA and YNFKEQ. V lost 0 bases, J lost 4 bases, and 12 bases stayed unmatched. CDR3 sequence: CASSQDGDRDSQSYGYTF. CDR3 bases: TGTGCCAGCAGCCAAGATGGGGACAGGGACTCGCAATCCTATGGCTACACCTTC.

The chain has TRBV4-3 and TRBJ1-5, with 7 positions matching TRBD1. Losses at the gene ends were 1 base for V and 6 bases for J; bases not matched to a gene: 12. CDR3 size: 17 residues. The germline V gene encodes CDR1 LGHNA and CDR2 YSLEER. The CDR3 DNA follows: TGCGCCAGCAGCCAAGTTCGAAACCACAGGGGAGGTCAGCCCCAGCATTTT. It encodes CASSQVRNHRGGQPQHF.

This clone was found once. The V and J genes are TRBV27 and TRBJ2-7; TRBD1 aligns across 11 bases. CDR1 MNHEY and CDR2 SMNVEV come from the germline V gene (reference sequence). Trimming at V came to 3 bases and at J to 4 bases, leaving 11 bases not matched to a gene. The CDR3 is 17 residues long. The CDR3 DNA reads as TGTGCCAGCAGTTTTGTCGTTCCGGGACAGGGGGGTTACGAGCAGTACTTC. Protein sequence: CASSFVVPGQGGYEQYF.

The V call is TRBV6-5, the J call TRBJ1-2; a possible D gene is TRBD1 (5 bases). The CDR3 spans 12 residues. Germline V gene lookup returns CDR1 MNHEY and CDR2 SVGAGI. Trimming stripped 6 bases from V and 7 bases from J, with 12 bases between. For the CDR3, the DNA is TGTGCCAGCAGGGGGGTAAACGGTGGCTACACCTTC. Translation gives CASRGVNGGYTF.

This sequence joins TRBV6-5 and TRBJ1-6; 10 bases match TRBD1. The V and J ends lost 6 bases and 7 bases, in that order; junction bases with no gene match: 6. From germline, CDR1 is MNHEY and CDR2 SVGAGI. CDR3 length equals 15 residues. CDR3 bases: TGTGCCAGCAGGCAAGGGACAGGGGAAAATTCACCCCTCCACTTT. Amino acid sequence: CASRQGTGENSPLHF.

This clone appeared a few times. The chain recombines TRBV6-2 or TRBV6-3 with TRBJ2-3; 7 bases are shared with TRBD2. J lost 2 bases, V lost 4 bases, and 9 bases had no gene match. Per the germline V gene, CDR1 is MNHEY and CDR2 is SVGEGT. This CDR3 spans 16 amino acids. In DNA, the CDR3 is TGTGCCAGCAGTTCGGGGTCGGGACTATTCACAGATACGCAGTATTTT. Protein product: CASSSGSGLFTDTQYF.

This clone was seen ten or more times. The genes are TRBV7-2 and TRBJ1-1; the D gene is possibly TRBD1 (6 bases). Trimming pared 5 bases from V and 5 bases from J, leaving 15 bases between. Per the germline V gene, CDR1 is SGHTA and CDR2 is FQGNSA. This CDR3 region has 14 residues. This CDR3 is CASSKPGVGTEAFF. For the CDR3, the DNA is TGTGCCAGCAGCAAGCCAGGGGTAGGGACTGAAGCTTTCTTT. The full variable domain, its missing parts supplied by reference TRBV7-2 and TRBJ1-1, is GAGVSQSPSNKVTEKGKDVELRCDPISGHTALYWYRQSLGQGLEFLIYFQGNSAPDKSGLPSDRFSAERTGGSVSTLTIQRTQQEDSAVYLCASSKPGVGTEAFFGQGTRLTVV.

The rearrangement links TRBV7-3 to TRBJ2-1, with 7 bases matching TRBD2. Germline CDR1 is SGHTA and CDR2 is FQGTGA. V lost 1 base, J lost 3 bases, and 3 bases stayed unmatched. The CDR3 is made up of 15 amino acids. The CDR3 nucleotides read TGTGCCAGCAGCTTAAAGGGGACTAACTACAATGAGCAGTTCTTC. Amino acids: CASSLKGTNYNEQFF.

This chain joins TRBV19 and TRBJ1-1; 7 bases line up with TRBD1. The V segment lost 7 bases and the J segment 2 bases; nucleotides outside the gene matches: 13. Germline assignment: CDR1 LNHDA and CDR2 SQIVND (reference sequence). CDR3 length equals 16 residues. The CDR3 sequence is CASTFTPGQRNTEAFF. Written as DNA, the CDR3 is TGTGCCAGTACCTTCACGCCGGGACAGAGAAACACTGAAGCTTTCTTT.

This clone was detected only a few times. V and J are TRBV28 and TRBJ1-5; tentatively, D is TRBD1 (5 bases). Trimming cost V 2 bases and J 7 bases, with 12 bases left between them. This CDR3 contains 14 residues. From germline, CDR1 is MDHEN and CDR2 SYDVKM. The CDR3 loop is CASSLTGREQPQHF. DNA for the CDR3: TGTGCCAGCAGTTTAACGGGGCGCGAACAGCCCCAGCATTTT.

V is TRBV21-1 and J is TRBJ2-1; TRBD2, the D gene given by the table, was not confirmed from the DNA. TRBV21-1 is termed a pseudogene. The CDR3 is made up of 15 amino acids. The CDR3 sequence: CASSSAASSYNEQFF. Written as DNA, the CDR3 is TGTGCCAGCAGCTCGGCGGCGAGCTCCTACAATGAGCAGTTCTTC.

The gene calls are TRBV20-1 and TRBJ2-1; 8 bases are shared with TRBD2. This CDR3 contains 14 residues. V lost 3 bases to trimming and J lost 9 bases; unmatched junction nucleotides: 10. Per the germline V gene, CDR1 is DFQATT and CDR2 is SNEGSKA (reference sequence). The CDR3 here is CSASLREGRPEQFF. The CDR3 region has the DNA TGCAGTGCTAGTCTACGGGAGGGCAGACCTGAGCAGTTCTTC.

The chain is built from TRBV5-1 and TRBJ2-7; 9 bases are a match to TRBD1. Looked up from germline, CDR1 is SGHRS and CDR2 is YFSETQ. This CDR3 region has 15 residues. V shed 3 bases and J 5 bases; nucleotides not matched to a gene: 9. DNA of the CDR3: TGCGCCAGCAGCTCTGGGACAGGGAGTCCCCACGAGCAGTACTTC. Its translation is CASSSGTGSPHEQYF.

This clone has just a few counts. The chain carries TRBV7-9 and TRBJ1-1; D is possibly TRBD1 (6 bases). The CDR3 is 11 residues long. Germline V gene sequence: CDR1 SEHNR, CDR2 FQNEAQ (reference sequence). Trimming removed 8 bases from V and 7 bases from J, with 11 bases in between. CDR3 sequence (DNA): TGTGCCAGCGGCGAGGGGGTTGAAGCTTTCTTT. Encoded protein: CASGEGVEAFF.

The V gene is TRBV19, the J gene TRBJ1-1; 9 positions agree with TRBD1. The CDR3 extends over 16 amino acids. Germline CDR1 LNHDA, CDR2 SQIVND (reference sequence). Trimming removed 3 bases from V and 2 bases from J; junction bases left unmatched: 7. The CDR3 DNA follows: TGTGCCAGTAGTATGTACGGGGACAGGGTAAACACTGAAGCTTTCTTT. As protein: CASSMYGDRVNTEAFF.

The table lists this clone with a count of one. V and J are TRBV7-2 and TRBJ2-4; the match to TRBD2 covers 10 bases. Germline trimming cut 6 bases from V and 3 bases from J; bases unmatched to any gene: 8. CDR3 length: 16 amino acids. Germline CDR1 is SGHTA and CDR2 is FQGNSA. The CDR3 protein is CASRPTLAGVKNIQYF. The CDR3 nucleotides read TGTGCCAGCAGGCCCACCCTAGCGGGGGTCAAAAACATTCAGTACTTC.